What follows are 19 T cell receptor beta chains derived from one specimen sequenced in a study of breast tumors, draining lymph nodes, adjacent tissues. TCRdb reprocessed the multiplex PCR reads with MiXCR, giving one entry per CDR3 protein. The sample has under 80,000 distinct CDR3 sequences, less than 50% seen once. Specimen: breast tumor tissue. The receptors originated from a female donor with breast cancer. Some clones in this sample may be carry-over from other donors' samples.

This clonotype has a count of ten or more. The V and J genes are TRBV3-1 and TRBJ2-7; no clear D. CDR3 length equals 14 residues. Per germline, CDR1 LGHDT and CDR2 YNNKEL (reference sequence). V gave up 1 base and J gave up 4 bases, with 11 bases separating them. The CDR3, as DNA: TGTGCCAGCAGCCAAGGGTCTAGGGATTACGAGCAGTACTTC. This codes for CASSQGSRDYEQYF.

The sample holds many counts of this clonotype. DNA for the CDR3: TGTGCCAGCAGAATAGGCAGGGGAGCCTCCTCTGGAAACACCATATATTTT. This gives the protein CASRIGRGASSGNTIYF. The J gene is TRBJ1-3, the V gene TRBV6-1, with D perhaps TRBD1 (6 bases). The CDR3 runs 17 residues. Per germline, CDR1 MNHNS and CDR2 SASEGT. The germline V and J ends were trimmed by 6 bases and 0 bases, with 18 bases remaining between them.

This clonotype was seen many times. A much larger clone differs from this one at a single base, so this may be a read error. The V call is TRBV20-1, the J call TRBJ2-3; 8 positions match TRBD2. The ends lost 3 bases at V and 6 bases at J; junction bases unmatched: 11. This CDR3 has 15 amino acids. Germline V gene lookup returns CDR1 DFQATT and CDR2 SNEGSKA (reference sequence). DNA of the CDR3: TGCAGTGCTAGTTATCGTCGGGAGGGTTCTGATACGCAGTATTTT. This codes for CSASYRREGSDTQYF.

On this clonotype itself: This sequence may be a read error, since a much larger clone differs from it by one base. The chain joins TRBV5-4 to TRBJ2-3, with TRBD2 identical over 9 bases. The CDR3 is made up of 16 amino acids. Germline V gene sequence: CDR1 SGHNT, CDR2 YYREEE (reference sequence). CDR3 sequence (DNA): TGTGCCAGCAGCTTGGGTTCGCGGGGGGGAATAGATGCGCAGTATTTT. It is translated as CASSLGSRGGIDAQYF.

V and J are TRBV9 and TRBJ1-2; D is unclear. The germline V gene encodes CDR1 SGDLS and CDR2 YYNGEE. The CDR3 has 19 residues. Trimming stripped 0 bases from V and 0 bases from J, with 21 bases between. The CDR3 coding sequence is TGTGCCAGCAGCGTAGGAGTGGCTATATTCTTATGTGCTAACTATGGCTACACCTTC. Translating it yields CASSVGVAIFLCANYGYTF.

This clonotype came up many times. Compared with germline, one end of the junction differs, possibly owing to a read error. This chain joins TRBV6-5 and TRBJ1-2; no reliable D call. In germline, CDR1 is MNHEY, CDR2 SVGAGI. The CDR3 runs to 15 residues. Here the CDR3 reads CASSHSFTGNYGYTF. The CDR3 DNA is TGTGCCAGCAGTCACTCGTTTACGGGTAACTATGGCTACACCTTC.

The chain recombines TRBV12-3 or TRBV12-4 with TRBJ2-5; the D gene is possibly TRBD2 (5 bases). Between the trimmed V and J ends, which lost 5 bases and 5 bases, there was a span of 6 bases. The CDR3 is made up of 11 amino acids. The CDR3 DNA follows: TGTGCCAGCAGTGGGGAGGAGACCCAGTACTTC. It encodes CASSGEETQYF.

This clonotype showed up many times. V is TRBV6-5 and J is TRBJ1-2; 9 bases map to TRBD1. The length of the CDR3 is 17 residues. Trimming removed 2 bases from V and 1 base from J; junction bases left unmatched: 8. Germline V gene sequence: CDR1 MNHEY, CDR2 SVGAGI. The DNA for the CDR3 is TGTGCCAGCAGTTACACTCCCGGGACAGGGTTTAACTATGGCTACACCTTC. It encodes CASSYTPGTGFNYGYTF.

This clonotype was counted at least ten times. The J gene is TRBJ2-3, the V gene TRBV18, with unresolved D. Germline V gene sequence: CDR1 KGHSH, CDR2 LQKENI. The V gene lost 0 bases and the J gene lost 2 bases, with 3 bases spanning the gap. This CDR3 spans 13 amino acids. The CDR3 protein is CASSPPVTDTQYF. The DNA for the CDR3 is TGTGCCAGCTCACCACCGGTCACAGATACGCAGTATTTT.

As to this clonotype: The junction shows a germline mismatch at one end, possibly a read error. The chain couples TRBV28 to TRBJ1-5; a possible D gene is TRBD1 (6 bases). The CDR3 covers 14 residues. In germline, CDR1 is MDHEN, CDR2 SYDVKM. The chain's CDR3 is CASSNSGGNEPQHF. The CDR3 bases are TGTGCCAGCAGTAATAGCGGGGGCAATGAGCCCCAGCATTTT. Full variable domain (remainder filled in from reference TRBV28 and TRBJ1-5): DVKVTQSSRYLVKRTGEKVFLECVQDMDHENMFWYRQDPGLGLRLIYFSYDVKMKEKGDIPEGYSVSREKKERFSLILESASTNQTSMYLCASSNSGGNEPQHFGDGTRLSIL.

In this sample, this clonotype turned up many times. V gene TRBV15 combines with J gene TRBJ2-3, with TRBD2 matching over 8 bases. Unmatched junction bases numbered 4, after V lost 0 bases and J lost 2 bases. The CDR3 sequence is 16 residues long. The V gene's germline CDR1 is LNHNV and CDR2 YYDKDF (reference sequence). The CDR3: CATSRDPGGATDTQYF. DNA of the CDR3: TGTGCCACCAGCAGAGATCCCGGGGGGGCCACAGATACGCAGTATTTT.

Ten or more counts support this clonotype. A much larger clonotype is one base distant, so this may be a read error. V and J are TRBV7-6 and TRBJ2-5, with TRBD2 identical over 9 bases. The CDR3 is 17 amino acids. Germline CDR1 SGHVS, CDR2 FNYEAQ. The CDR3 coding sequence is TGTGCCAGCAGCTTACCAAAGGGACTAGCTTCCGAAGAGCCCCAGTACTTC. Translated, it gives CASSLPKGLASEEPQYF.

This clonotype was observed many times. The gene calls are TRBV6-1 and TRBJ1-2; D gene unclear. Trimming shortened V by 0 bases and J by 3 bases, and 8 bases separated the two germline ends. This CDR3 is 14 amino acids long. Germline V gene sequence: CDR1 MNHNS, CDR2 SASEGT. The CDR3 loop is CASSEAPQYYGYTF. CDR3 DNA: TGTGCCAGCAGTGAAGCCCCCCAATACTATGGCTACACCTTC.

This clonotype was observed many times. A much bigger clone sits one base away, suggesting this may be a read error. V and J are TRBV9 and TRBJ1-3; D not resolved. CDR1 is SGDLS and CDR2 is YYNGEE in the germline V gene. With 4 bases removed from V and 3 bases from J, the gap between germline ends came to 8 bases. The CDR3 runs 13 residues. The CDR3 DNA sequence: TGTGCCAGCAGCCCTAAGGATGGAAACACCATATATTTT. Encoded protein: CASSPKDGNTIYF.

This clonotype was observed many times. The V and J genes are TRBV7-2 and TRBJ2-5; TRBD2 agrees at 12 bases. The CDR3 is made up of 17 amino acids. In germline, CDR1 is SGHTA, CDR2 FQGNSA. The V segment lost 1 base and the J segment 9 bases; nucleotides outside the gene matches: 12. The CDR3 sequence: CASSLEASGRAFEPQYF. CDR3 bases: TGTGCCAGCAGCTTAGAGGCTAGCGGGAGGGCCTTTGAGCCCCAGTACTTC.

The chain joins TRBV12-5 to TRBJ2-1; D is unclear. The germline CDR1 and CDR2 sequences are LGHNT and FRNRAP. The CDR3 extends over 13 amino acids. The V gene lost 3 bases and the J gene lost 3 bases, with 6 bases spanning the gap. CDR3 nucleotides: TGTGCTAGTGGTTTTGAAATCTACAATGAGCAGTTCTTC. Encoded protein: CASGFEIYNEQFF.

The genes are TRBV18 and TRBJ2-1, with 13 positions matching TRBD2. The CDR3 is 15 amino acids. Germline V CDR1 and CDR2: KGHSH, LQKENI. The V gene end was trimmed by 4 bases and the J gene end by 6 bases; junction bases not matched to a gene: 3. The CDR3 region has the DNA TGTGCCAGCTCACGGGGGACTAGCGGGGCCAATGAGCAGTTCTTC. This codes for CASSRGTSGANEQFF. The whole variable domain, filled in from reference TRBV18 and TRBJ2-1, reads NAGVMQNPRHLVRRRGQEARLRCSPMKGHSHVYWYRQLPEEGLKFMVYLQKENIIDESGMPKERFSAEFPKEGPSILRIQQVVRGDSAAYFCASSRGTSGANEQFFGPGTRLTVL.

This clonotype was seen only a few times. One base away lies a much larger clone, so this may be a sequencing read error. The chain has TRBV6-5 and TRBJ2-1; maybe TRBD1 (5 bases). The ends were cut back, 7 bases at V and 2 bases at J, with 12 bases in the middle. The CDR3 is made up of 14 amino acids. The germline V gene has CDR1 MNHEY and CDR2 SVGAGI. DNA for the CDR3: TGTGCCAGCAAACTGTCAGGGACCTACAATGAGCAGTTCTTC. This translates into CASKLSGTYNEQFF.

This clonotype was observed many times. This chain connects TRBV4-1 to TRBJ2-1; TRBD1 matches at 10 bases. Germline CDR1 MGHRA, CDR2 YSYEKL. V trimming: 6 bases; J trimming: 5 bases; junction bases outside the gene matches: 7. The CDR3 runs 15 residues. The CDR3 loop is CASSIGQGVHNEQFF. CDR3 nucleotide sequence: TGCGCCAGCAGTATAGGACAGGGGGTCCACAATGAGCAGTTCTTC.